A selection of T cell receptor beta chains follows, all from one sample in a study of blood T cell repertoires in COVID-19. Produced via immunoSEQ multiplex PCR; TCRdb's table is partial and in-frame only. This table has 150,000 or so clones, approximately 90% appearing once. Source material: PBMCs or T cells enriched from blood (not recorded which). The origin of the receptors is a woman between 40 and 55 years old who had been exposed to COVID-19. The CDR3 runs from the conserved cysteine through the conserved F or W. The order of the fields is CDR3 length, J gene, clone size, D gene, V gene, CDR3 DNA, CDR3 protein. D genes are given only for firm matches. Size values are once, few and many counts, or a class for expanded clones, and some rows have none.

>16|TRBJ2-1|-|TRBD2|TRBV7-2
TGTGCCAGCATGACAGATAGCGGGAGTTCCTACAATGAGCAGTTCTTC
CASMTDSGSSYNEQFF
>14|TRBJ2-3|-|TRBD1|TRBV29-1
TGCAGCGTTGACGGACAGGGGCTTACAGATACGCAGTATTTT
CSVDGQGLTDTQYF
>14|TRBJ1-5|-|TRBD1|TRBV6-2/TRBV6-3
TGTGCCAGCAGTTTTACAGGGGGCGGGCAGCCCCAGCATTTT
CASSFTGGGQPQHF
>13|TRBJ1-4|-|-|TRBV10-2
TGCGCCAGCAGTAGAGGGTACGATGAAAAACTGTTTTTT
CASSRGYDEKLFF
>16|TRBJ1-3|once|-|TRBV9
TGTGCCAGCAGCCCTCATAGGGGATACTCTGGAAACACCATATATTTT
CASSPHRGYSGNTIYF
>14|TRBJ2-1|-|TRBD2|TRBV10-1
TGCGCCAGCAGCAGGACTAGCGGGAGGGAGATGCAGTTCTTC
CASSRTSGREMQFF
>14|TRBJ2-1|-|TRBD1|TRBV4-3
TGCGCCAGCAGCTCCGGACAGGGGTTTGATGAGCAGTTCTTC
CASSSGQGFDEQFF
>18|TRBJ2-6|-|-|TRBV13
TGTGCCAGCAGCACAGCGGGACAGGTGCTCTCTGGGGCCAACGTCCTGACTTTC
CASSTAGQVLSGANVLTF
>14|TRBJ1-1|few|-|TRBV28
TGTGCCAGCGTCCTTCCCCTCGGGGGAGCTGAAGCTTTCTTT
CASVLPLGGAEAFF
>15|TRBJ1-4|-|-|TRBV6-5
TGTGCCAGCACTCGGGACACCTCTTTTGGCGAAAAACTGTTTTTT
CASTRDTSFGEKLFF
>14|TRBJ1-1|-|TRBD1|TRBV5-1
TGCGCCAGCAGCCTGGACAGGATGAACACTGAAGCTTTCTTT
CASSLDRMNTEAFF
>15|TRBJ1-2|-|-|TRBV4-2
TGTGCCAGCAGCCCTAAGAGGGACACGGACTATGGCTACACCTTC
CASSPKRDTDYGYTF
>15|TRBJ1-6|-|TRBD1|TRBV5-4
TGTGCCAGCAGCTTGGGGACAGGGAGCAATTCACCCCTCCACTTT
CASSLGTGSNSPLHF
>14|TRBJ1-6|-|TRBD1|TRBV5-1
TGCGCCAGCAGAAGGGACAGGGAGGATTCACCCCTCCACTTT
CASRRDREDSPLHF
>13|TRBJ1-1|-|TRBD1|TRBV5-1
TGCGCCAGCAGCTGGGGGACAGGGTTAGATGCTTTCTTT
CASSWGTGLDAFF
>12|TRBJ1-1|-|-|TRBV3-1/TRBV3-2
TGTGCCAGCAGCCAAGATCCGTCCGAAGCTTTCTTT
CASSQDPSEAFF
>15|TRBJ1-4|-|-|TRBV5-1
TGCGCCAGCAGCCCTGGTGGAGGGCGAGGTGAAAAACTGTTTTTT
CASSPGGGRGEKLFF
>18|TRBJ1-6|few|-|TRBV5-6
TGTGCCAGCAGCTTGGAAGGACAGTACAGTCGTAGAAATTCACCCCTCCACTTT
CASSLEGQYSRRNSPLHF
>13|TRBJ2-1|-|TRBD1|TRBV12-5
TGTGCTAGTGGTTTAACCCGGGACAGGGAGTCGTTCTTC
CASGLTRDRESFF
>15|TRBJ1-1|-|TRBD1|TRBV29-1
TGCAGCGTAGTGACCGGGACAGGGGATAACACTGAAGCTTTCTTT
CSVVTGTGDNTEAFF
>13|TRBJ2-1|-|TRBD1|TRBV10-2
TGCGCCAGCAGCTCTGACAGGGTCCATGAGCAGTTCTTC
CASSSDRVHEQFF
>14|TRBJ1-5|-|-|TRBV7-2
TGTGCCAGCAGCTCAAGACAGGAAAATCAGCCCCAGCATTTT
CASSSRQENQPQHF
>16|TRBJ2-1|-|-|TRBV10-1
TGCGCCAGCAGTGAGCTCGGCGGAGAGGCCTACAATGAGCAGTTCTTC
CASSELGGEAYNEQFF
>15|TRBJ2-7|-|-|TRBV5-6
TGTGCCAGCAGCTTGTGGGCGGAGGCTTCCTACGAGCAGTACTTC
CASSLWAEASYEQYF
>15|TRBJ2-2|-|-|TRBV9
TGTGCCAGCAGCGTAGGCCTTCAGGACACCGGGGAGCTGTTTTTT
CASSVGLQDTGELFF
>16|TRBJ2-2|-|-|TRBV5-1
TGCGCCAGCAGCTTGGGATTGGCATCGAACACCGGGGAGCTGTTTTTT
CASSLGLASNTGELFF
>13|TRBJ1-1|-|-|TRBV27
TGTGCCAGCTTTCGACAGGCCAACACTGAAGCTTTCTTT
CASFRQANTEAFF
>14|TRBJ2-5|-|TRBD1|TRBV5-6
TGTGCCAGCAGCCTGGACAGGCGACAAGAGACCCAGTACTTC
CASSLDRRQETQYF
>16|TRBJ2-7|-|-|TRBV28
TGTGCCAGCAGCGATCCCGGGACTGGGAGCTCCTACGAGCAGTACTTC
CASSDPGTGSSYEQYF
>17|TRBJ2-5|-|TRBD2|TRBV7-2
TGTGCCAGCAGCTTAGCTCCAAGAGCTAGCGGACAAGAGACCCAGTACTTC
CASSLAPRASGQETQYF
>14|TRBJ2-3|-|-|TRBV6-5
TGTGCCAGCAGGGGGGGTTTTAGCACAGATACGCAGTATTTT
CASRGGFSTDTQYF
>15|TRBJ1-1|few|-|TRBV6-5
TGTGCCAGCAGACGGAAACCAGGGGCGGTCACTGAAGCTTTCTTT
CASRRKPGAVTEAFF
>13|TRBJ1-1|-|TRBD1|TRBV19
TGTGCCAGTACCCTGACAGGGACGAGTGAAGCTTTCTTT
CASTLTGTSEAFF
>15|TRBJ2-7|-|TRBD2|TRBV7-9
TGTGCCAGCAGCTTACTCAGACTAACGGGAGGCGAGCAGTACTTC
CASSLLRLTGGEQYF
>14|TRBJ2-5|-|-|TRBV5-6
TGTGCCAGCAGCAGGGGATTCCTGGGAGAGACCCAGTACTTC
CASSRGFLGETQYF
>14|TRBJ1-2|-|-|TRBV27
TGTGCCAGCAGTCCAATAGGGGCTAACTATGGCTACACCTTC
CASSPIGANYGYTF
>18|TRBJ1-1|once|TRBD1|TRBV19
TGTGCCAGTACCCTACCACAAACAGGGGTGAGGATGAACACTGAAGCTTTCTTT
CASTLPQTGVRMNTEAFF
>15|TRBJ1-2|-|TRBD1|TRBV28
TGTGCCAGCAGTTTAAGTGACAGGGGGAGTAATGGCTACACCTTC
CASSLSDRGSNGYTF
>13|TRBJ2-5|-|-|TRBV5-4
TGTGCCAGCAGCTTCCGGGACCAAGAGACCCAGTACTTC
CASSFRDQETQYF
>15|TRBJ1-5|-|TRBD1|TRBV28
TGTGCCAGCAGTACGACAGGGAAGGGCAATCAGCCCCAGCATTTT
CASSTTGKGNQPQHF
>15|TRBJ1-2|once|TRBD1|TRBV7-2
TGTGCCAGCAGCATGCGACAGGGGGGAATGAATGGCTACACCTTC
CASSMRQGGMNGYTF
>18|TRBJ2-3|once|TRBD2|TRBV7-2
TGTGCCAGCAGCCCATCACTAGCGGGGGCGCTCCTCACAGATACGCAGTATTTT
CASSPSLAGALLTDTQYF
>13|TRBJ2-7|-|-|TRBV27
TGTGCCAGCAGCCACGGGACACGCTACGAGCAGTACTTC
CASSHGTRYEQYF
>15|TRBJ1-5|once|TRBD1|TRBV6-5
TGTGCCAGCAGCCACAGGGGAACTAGCAATCAGCCCCAGCATTTT
CASSHRGTSNQPQHF
>17|TRBJ2-3|-|-|TRBV3-1/TRBV3-2
TGTGCCAGCAGCCAAGATTATATAAGTACTAGCACAGATACGCAGTATTTT
CASSQDYISTSTDTQYF
>15|TRBJ1-5|-|-|TRBV3-1/TRBV3-2
TGTGCCAGCAGCCAAGATCACAGGTCAGGTCAGCCCCAGCATTTT
CASSQDHRSGQPQHF
>12|TRBJ1-5|-|-|TRBV28
TGTGCCAGCAGTTTCGGAGTTCAGCCCCAGCATTTT
CASSFGVQPQHF
>16|TRBJ2-1|-|TRBD2|TRBV3-1/TRBV3-2
TGTGCCAGCAGCCCTTCAGCGGGGGGGCCTTTTGATGAGCAGTTCTTC
CASSPSAGGPFDEQFF
>15|TRBJ1-1|-|-|TRBV3-1/TRBV3-2
TGTGCCAGCAGCCCTCGGAGGAACGGGGGCACTGAAGCTTTCTTT
CASSPRRNGGTEAFF
>16|TRBJ1-3|-|TRBD1|TRBV13
TGTGCCAGCAGCCCACGACAGGGGGCAACGGGAAACACCATATATTTT
CASSPRQGATGNTIYF
>16|TRBJ2-5|-|TRBD2|TRBV7-2
TGTGCCAGCAGCTACCTAGCGGGAGGGCCTCGAGAGACCCAGTACTTC
CASSYLAGGPRETQYF
>15|TRBJ1-2|-|-|TRBV7-2
TGTGCCAGCAGCTTTAAAGGCGCCGAGCTACAGGGCTACACCTTC
CASSFKGAELQGYTF
>9|TRBJ1-1|-|-|TRBV29-1
TGCAGCGTTGGGCCCGAAGCTTTCTTT
CSVGPEAFF
>13|TRBJ1-5|-|-|TRBV11-2
TGTGCCAGCAGCTTACAGGGGCGCCAGCCCCAGCATTTT
CASSLQGRQPQHF
>14|TRBJ1-5|few|-|TRBV5-5
TGTGCCAGCAGCCGCGGGTCAGGATATCAGCCCCAGCATTTT
CASSRGSGYQPQHF
>16|TRBJ1-4|-|-|TRBV10-3
TGTGCCATCAGTGAGTCGATAAATGGAGTGCGTGAAAAACTGTTTTTT
CAISESINGVREKLFF
>18|TRBJ2-1|-|TRBD2|TRBV7-3
TGTGCCAGCAGCTTAAGCGGGGGGGCCGGTCCCAATCTCAATGAGCAGTTCTTC
CASSLSGGAGPNLNEQFF
>19|TRBJ1-4|-|TRBD1|TRBV5-4
TGTGCCAGCAGCTTGGGAGAACCGGGACAGGGAGGCAGTAATGAAAAACTGTTTTTT
CASSLGEPGQGGSNEKLFF
>15|TRBJ1-5|-|TRBD1|TRBV6-5
TGTGCCAGCATAAAAGGGACAGGGTCAGATCAGCCCCAGCATTTT
CASIKGTGSDQPQHF
>16|TRBJ1-5|-|TRBD1|TRBV27
TGTGCCAGCAGTTTAATGGGACAGTTTAGCAATCAGCCCCAGCATTTT
CASSLMGQFSNQPQHF